These 10 T cell receptor beta chains were all obtained from the same sample, sequenced in a study of shared clonotypes between healthy human individuals. The assay was immunoSEQ multiplex PCR, and TCRdb's table has in-frame clones only and misses some. The sample records 600,000 or so clones, roughly 95% being singletons. Selected positively for CCR7 and CD45RO-negative, naive CD8 cells excluded terminally differentiated effector memory CD45RA+ cells. The sequencing input was naive CD8+ T cells sorted from blood. The receptors derive from a woman aged 25 to 39 in good health.

The chain carries TRBV19 and TRBJ2-7, with unresolved D. Germline CDR1 LNHDA, CDR2 SQIVND (reference sequence). The CDR3 loop spans 13 amino acids. Trimming took 5 bases from V and 2 from J, leaving 10 bases between them. Here the CDR3 DNA reads TGTGCCAGTAGTTTTCGGGCCCCCTACGAGCAGTACTTC. Encoded protein: CASSFRAPYEQYF.

The V call is TRBV5-5, the J call TRBJ2-7, with D possibly matching TRBD1 (6 bases). Germline V lookup: CDR1 SGHKS, CDR2 YYEKEE (reference sequence). The V and J ends lost 2 bases and 2 bases respectively, with 11 bases between them. The CDR3 is 14 amino acids. In DNA, the CDR3 is TGTGCCAGCAGCTTCAGGGGTCAGGCCTACGAGCAGTACTTC. This encodes CASSFRGQAYEQYF. Using reference TRBV5-5 and TRBJ2-7 for the parts outside the CDR3, the full variable domain is DAGVTQSPTHLIKTRGQQVTLRCSPISGHKSVSWYQQVLGQGPQFIFQYYEKEERGRGNFPDRFSARQFPNYSSELNVNALLLGDSALYLCASSFRGQAYEQYFGPGTRLTVT.

V and J are TRBV19 and TRBJ1-1; D not resolved. CDR1 is LNHDA, CDR2 SQIVND, per germline (reference sequence). V was shortened by 1 base and J by 4 bases, with 4 bases between the two germline ends. The CDR3 runs to 12 residues. The CDR3 DNA reads as TGTGCCAGTAGTATAGGCAGCACTGAAGCTTTCTTT. As protein: CASSIGSTEAFF.

The chain uses TRBV28 and TRBJ1-1; the D is unclear. Between the trimmed V and J ends, which lost 3 bases and 1 base, there was a span of 12 bases. The CDR3 sequence is 15 residues long. Per the germline V gene, CDR1 is MDHEN and CDR2 is SYDVKM. The CDR3, as DNA: TGTGCCAGCAGTTTTAACGGCGGAGAGAACACTGAAGCTTTCTTT. Encoded protein: CASSFNGGENTEAFF.

The chain is built from TRBV7-8 and TRBJ2-7; 10 nucleotides line up with TRBD2. The junction had 8 bases not matched to a gene; V was cut back by 1 base and J by 5 bases. CDR1 SGHVS and CDR2 FQNEAQ come from the germline V gene. This CDR3 region has 16 residues. This CDR3 reads CASSLVPSGSVNEQYF. The CDR3 DNA is TGTGCCAGCAGCTTAGTGCCTAGCGGGAGTGTTAACGAGCAGTACTTC.

This clone was observed once. The chain carries TRBV29-1 and TRBJ2-7; 8 bases match TRBD1. The length of the CDR3 is 14 residues. Trimming cost V 3 bases and J 2 bases; bases outside gene matches: 6. The germline gives CDR1 SQVTM, CDR2 ANQGSEA. The CDR3 protein is CSVEGTGATYEQYF. Here the CDR3 DNA reads TGCAGCGTTGAGGGGACAGGCGCAACCTACGAGCAGTACTTC.

The chain combines TRBV27 with TRBJ2-2, with D hard to call. From germline, CDR1 is MNHEY and CDR2 SMNVEV (reference sequence). This CDR3 is built from 12 residues. The V end was cut by 3 bases, the J end by 9 bases, with 8 bases between. As DNA, the CDR3 is TGTGCCAGCAGTTTCTTTGGGAGGGAGCTGTTTTTT. It specifies CASSFFGRELFF.

The chain uses TRBV5-1 and TRBJ1-6; 7 nucleotides agree with TRBD1. J lost 0 bases, V lost 4 bases, and 7 bases had no gene match. CDR3 length: 17 residues. Germline-derived CDR1 and CDR2 are SGHRS and YFSETQ. This chain's CDR3 is CASSIEQGSSYNSPLHF. The CDR3 nucleotides are TGCGCCAGCAGCATTGAACAGGGGAGCTCCTATAATTCACCCCTCCACTTT.

The V and J genes are TRBV11-2 and TRBJ2-3; 12 nucleotides align to TRBD2. V gave up 4 bases and J gave up 2 bases; unmatched junction bases: 13. Germline V gene lookup returns CDR1 SGHAT and CDR2 FQNNGV. The CDR3 has 19 residues. This CDR3 is CASSSFGLAGGPDTDTQYF. The CDR3 nucleotides read TGTGCCAGCAGCTCCTTTGGGCTAGCGGGAGGGCCCGACACAGATACGCAGTATTTT.

The genes are TRBV7-9 and TRBJ1-1, with TRBD1 identical over 8 bases. V lost 8 bases and J lost 1; bases outside the gene matches: 0. Germline assignment: CDR1 SEHNR and CDR2 FQNEAQ (reference sequence). The CDR3 has 12 amino acids. CDR3 coding DNA: TGTGCCAGCGGGACAGGGAACACTGAAGCTTTCTTT. Translating gives CASGTGNTEAFF. The entire variable domain, with the rest obtained from reference TRBV7-9 and TRBJ1-1, is as follows: DTGVSQNPRHKITKRGQNVTFRCDPISEHNRLYWYRQTLGQGPEFLTYFQNEAQLEKSRLLSDRFSAERPKGSFSTLEIQRTEQGDSAMYLCASGTGNTEAFFGQGTRLTVV.